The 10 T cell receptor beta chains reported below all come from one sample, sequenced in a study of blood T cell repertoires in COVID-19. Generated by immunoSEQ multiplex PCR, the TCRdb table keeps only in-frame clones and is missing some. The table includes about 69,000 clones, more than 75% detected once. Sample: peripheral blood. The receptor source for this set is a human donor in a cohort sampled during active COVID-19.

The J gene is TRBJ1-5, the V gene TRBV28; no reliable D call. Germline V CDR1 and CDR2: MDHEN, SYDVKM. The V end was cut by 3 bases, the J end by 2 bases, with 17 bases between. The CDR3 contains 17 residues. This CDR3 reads CASSFLQTTSRNQPQHF. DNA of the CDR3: TGTGCCAGCAGTTTCCTCCAGACAACCTCTCGCAATCAGCCCCAGCATTTT.

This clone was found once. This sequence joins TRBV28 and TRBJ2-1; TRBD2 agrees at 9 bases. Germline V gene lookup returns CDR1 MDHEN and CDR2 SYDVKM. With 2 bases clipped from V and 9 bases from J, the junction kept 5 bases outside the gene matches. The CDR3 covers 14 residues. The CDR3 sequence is CASSLAGGLGEQFF. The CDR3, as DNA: TGTGCCAGCAGTTTAGCGGGGGGGCTGGGTGAGCAGTTCTTC.

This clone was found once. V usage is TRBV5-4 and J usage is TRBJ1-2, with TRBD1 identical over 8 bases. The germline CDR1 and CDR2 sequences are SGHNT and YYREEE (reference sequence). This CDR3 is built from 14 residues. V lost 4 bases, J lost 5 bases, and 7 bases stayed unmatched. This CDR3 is CASSPTGGGYGYTF. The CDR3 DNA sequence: TGTGCCAGCAGCCCCACAGGGGGGGGATATGGCTACACCTTC.

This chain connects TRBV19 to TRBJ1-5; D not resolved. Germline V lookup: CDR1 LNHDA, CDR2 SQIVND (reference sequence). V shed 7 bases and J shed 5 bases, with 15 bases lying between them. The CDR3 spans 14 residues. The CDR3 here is CASTYRTGYQPQHF. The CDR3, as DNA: TGTGCCAGTACCTACCGGACGGGGTATCAGCCCCAGCATTTT.

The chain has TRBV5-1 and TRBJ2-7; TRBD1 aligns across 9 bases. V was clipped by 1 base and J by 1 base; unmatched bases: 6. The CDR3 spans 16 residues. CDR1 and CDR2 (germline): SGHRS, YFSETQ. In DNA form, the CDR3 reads TGCGCCAGCAGCTTGACACCGGGACAGGGATCCTACGAGCAGTACTTC. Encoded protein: CASSLTPGQGSYEQYF.

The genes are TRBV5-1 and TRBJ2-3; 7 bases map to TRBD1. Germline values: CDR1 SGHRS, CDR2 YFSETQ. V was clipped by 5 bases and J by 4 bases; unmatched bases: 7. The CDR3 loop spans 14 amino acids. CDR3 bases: TGCGCCAGCAGTCCGGGACAGCAAGCAGATACGCAGTATTTT. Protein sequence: CASSPGQQADTQYF.

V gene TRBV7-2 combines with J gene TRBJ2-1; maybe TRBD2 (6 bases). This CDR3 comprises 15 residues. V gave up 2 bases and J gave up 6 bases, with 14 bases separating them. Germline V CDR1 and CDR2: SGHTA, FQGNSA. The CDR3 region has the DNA TGTGCCAGCAGCTTATCTGCCGGACTACGCAATGAGCAGTTCTTC. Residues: CASSLSAGLRNEQFF.

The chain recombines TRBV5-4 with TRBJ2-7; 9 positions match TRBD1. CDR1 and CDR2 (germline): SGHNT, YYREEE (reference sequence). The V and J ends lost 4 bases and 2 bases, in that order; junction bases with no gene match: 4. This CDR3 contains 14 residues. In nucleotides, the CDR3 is TGTGCCAGCAGCATTGACAGGGGGGCCTACGAGCAGTACTTC. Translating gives CASSIDRGAYEQYF.

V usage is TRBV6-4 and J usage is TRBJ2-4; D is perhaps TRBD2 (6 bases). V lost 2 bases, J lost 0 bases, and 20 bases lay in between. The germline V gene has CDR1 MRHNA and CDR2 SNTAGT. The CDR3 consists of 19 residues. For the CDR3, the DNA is TGTGCCAGCAGTGACGGTCCCCTTTCGCGGGACCTAGCCAAAAACATTCAGTACTTC. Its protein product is CASSDGPLSRDLAKNIQYF.

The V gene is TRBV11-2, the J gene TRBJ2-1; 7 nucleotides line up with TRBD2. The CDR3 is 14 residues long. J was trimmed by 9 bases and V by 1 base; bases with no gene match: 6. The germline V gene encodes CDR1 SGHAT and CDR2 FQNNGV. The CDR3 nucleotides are TGTGCCAGCAGCTTAGTCGTGGGGGAGGGTGAGCAGTTCTTC. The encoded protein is CASSLVVGEGEQFF.